The present entry profiles one T cell receptor beta chain with its context. This sample was included in a study of identifying expanded T cells in peripheral blood. This table comes from immunoSEQ multiplex PCR, and its TCRdb copy is limited to in-frame clones, with some not included. Of roughly 63,000 clones in the sample, over 80% were seen once. During the collection period, no donor immune events like infections were recorded. This clonotype was sampled from a person aged 18-70 years in good health. Sequencing was performed on blood.

The CDR3 DNA sequence: TGTGCTAGTGGCCCTGGGACAGGGAACAATGAGCAGTTCTTC. As protein: CASGPGTGNNEQFF. The chain couples TRBV12-5 to TRBJ2-1, with TRBD1 identical over 9 bases. The CDR3 extends over 14 amino acids. V gave up 6 bases and J gave up 5 bases; unmatched junction bases: 5. The germline CDR1 and CDR2 sequences are LGHNT and FRNRAP.